This TCR beta chain was sequenced in a study of T-cell reconstitution after alpha-beta-depleted transplantation in children (dated by TCRdb to 2016 to 2017). Some background on the complete study: The study quantitatively tracked T-cell immune reconstitution after TCRalphabeta/CD19-depleted allogeneic hematopoietic cell transplantation in children using TCR repertoire profiling.

What the treatment or condition label conveys for this sample: allogeneic hematopoietic cell transplantation with graft depleted of TCRalphabeta T cells and CD19 B cells. TCRalphabeta/CD19-depleted allogeneic hematopoietic cell grafts were given to the transplant recipients, all of whom were children. The sample holds many counts of this clonotype. Its antigen remains undetermined. Within one base of it there is no much larger clone, and no base qualities were kept. Libraries came from PCR. The data were produced on an Illumina HiSeq 2500. TCR library preparation used molecular barcoding, with unique molecular identifiers applied to normalize quantification of the TCRbeta repertoire. TCRdb cleaned the public reads at Q25 with fastp, built clones with MiXCR and kept in-frame beta chains. Identical CDR3 proteins give one entry, which carries the most common genes and DNA. The sample yields a few hundred thousand distinct CDR3 sequences; around 10% were counted once. 23% of the sample belongs to the ten largest clones.

The full study reports these points: Over subsequent months, a decline in hyperexpanded clone frequencies was noted, and after one year, T-cell counts and TCRbeta diversity were mostly ascribed to newly produced T cells. Apparently early alphabetaT-cell count recovery about two months after transplant reportedly relied on only several hundred rapidly expanded clones derived from non-depleted graft cells. In some patients, high TCRbeta diversity at day 60 was attributed to recipient T cells and intrathymic progenitors that had survived conditioning.

The germline V gene (reference sequence) gives CDR1 as GTSNPN and CDR2 as SVGIG. Trimming takes 1 base off V and 4 bases off J; junction bases not matched to a gene: 4. Including cysteine and phenylalanine, the CDR3 has 15 amino acids. Only the CDR3 portion is preserved as DNA: 45 bases, with reading frame beginning at the first base. This sequence originates from a male patient between 2 and 10 years old who had a stem cell transplant for chronic granulomatous disease, so the T cells may come from the graft donor. The sequencing here drew on peripheral blood, taken 180 days after TCRalphabeta/CD19-depleted stem cell transplant. Recombination connected TRBV30 to TRBJ2-1; a stretch of 10 junction bases matches TRBD2. The CDR3 here reads CAWSAGLAEYNEQFF. The DNA sequence is as follows: TGTGCCTGGAGTGCCGGACTAGCGGAGTACAATGAGCAGTTCTTC.